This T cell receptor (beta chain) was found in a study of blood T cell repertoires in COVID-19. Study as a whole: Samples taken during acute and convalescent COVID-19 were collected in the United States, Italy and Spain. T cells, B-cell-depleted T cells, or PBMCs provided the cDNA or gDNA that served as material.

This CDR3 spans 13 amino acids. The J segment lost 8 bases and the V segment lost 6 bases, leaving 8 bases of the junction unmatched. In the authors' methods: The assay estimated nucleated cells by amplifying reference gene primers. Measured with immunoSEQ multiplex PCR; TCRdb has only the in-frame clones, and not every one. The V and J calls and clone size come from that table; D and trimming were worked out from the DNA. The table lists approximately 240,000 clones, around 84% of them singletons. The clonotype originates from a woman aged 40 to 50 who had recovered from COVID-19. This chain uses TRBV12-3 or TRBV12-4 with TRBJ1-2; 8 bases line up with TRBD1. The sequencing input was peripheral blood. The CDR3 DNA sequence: TGTGCCAGCAGGCCCCCAGGGGGCTACGGCTACACCTTC. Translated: CASRPPGGYGYTF.